This T cell receptor (beta chain) was sequenced for a study of response to subunit inactivated influenza vaccine. This clonotype came up a few times. Germline loops: CDR1 LNHDA, CDR2 SQIVND (reference sequence). This CDR3 comprises 15 residues. The junction had 5 bases not matched to a gene; V was cut back by 5 bases and J by 1 base. Each CDR3 protein is one row after TCRdb ran MiXCR on the RT-PCR reads. The sample has some 200,000 distinct CDR3 sequences; 10% to 15% are singletons. These data are also associated with another study on T cells expressing NK-cell markers. From that report: UMIs accompanied the 5'RACE template switching by which TCR beta cDNA was made. HCMV serostatus: seven of eight sequenced donors positive, one negative. NKG2C+ dominant clonotype frequencies in several donors were roughly 1.0-7.0% of CD8+ T cells. The leading position in the CD3+CD56-NKG2C+ fraction of several donors also went to these clonotypes.

The source is a man aged 45-65 years who received an inactivated influenza vaccine. The specimen comprised CD8+ T cells sorted from PBMCs, sampled approximately 12 days after vaccination. The genes are TRBV19 and TRBJ2-3; 8 bases are a match to TRBD2. The CDR3 is CASSYTSGGTDTQYF. The DNA for the CDR3 is TGTGCCAGTAGTTACACTAGCGGAGGCACAGATACGCAGTATTTT.